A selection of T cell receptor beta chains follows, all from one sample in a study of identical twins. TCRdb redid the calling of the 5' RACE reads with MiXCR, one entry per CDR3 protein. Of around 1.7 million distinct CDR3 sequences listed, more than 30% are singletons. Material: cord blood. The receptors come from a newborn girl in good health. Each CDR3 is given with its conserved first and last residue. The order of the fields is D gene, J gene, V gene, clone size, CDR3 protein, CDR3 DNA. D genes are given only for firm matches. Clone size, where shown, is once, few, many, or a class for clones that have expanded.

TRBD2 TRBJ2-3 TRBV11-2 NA CASSIGKGGRRGDTQYF TGTGCCAGCAGCATAGGAAAGGGCGGGAGACGGGGAGATACGCAGTATTTT
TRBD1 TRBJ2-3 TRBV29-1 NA CSVATPGQGVDDTQYF TGCAGCGTTGCTACACCAGGACAGGGGGTAGATGACACGCAGTATTTT
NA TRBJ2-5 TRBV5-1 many CASSLRLQETQYF TGTGCCAGCAGCTTACGACTACAAGAGACCCAGTACTTC
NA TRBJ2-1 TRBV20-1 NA CSARNSGAGEQFF TGCAGTGCTAGAAATTCGGGGGCCGGTGAGCAGTTCTTC
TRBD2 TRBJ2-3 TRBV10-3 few CAISSGGEDTQYF TGTGCCATTAGTAGCGGGGGGGAAGATACGCAGTATTTT
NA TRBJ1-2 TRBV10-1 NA CASSDGPSYGYTF TGCGCCAGCAGTGATGGACCGTCCTATGGCTACACCTTC
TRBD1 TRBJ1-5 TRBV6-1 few CASSDRDRNQPQHF TGTGCCAGCAGTGATCGGGACAGGAATCAGCCCCAGCATTTT
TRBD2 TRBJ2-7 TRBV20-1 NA CSASGGRAGSYNEQYF TGCAGTGCTAGCGGCGGGAGGGCCGGCTCCTACAATGAGCAGTACTTC
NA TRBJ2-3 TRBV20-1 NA CSARGLPTTDTQYF TGCAGTGCTAGAGGGCTCCCCACCACAGATACGCAGTATTTT
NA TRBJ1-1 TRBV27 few CASSLSFSMNTEAFF TGTGCCAGCAGTTTATCTTTCAGCATGAACACTGAAGCTTTCTTT
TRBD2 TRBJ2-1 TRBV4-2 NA CASSQPGTSGRTLSSYNEQFF TGTGCCAGCAGCCAACCGGGGACTAGCGGGAGGACCTTGAGCTCCTACAATGAGCAGTTCTTC
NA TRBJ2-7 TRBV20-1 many CSARERPTDYEQYF TGCAGTGCTAGGGAACGTCCCACTGACTACGAGCAGTACTTC
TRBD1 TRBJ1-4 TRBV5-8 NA CASSLAWGQYNEKLFF TGTGCCAGCAGCTTGGCCTGGGGACAGTATAATGAAAAACTGTTTTTT